A single sample gave rise to the 32 T cell receptor beta chains below, sequenced in a study of glioma-infiltrating T cells. Amplification of TCR alpha and beta CDR3 regions from RNA used iRepertoire nested multiplex PCR. TCRdb processed the multiplex PCR reads anew with MiXCR; each CDR3 protein has one entry. This table holds about 180,000 distinct CDR3 sequences, more than 35% found once. Sequencing was performed on glioma tissue, nonneoplastic brain tissue, or PBMCs (not recorded which). The receptor set was obtained from a human donor with low-grade glioma or glioblastoma, undergoing nonglioma brain surgery, or in good health (not recorded which).

This clonotype was seen at least ten times. The rearrangement joins TRBV20-1 to TRBJ2-5; the D gene could be TRBD1 or TRBD2 (5 bases each). This CDR3 region has 14 residues. Germline V gene lookup returns CDR1 DFQATT and CDR2 SNEGSKA (reference sequence). Trimming cost V 5 bases and J 4 bases, with 17 bases left between them. The CDR3 protein is CSAGRRDPVETQYF. As DNA, the CDR3 is TGCAGTGCTGGCCGACGGGACCCTGTAGAGACCCAGTACTTC.

Concerning this clonotype: A much bigger clone sits one base away, suggesting this may be a read error. The V call is TRBV12-3 or TRBV12-4, the J call TRBJ2-3, with D possibly being TRBD2 (5 bases). The CDR3 consists of 23 residues. Deletions cut 3 bases from V and 1 base from J, with 35 bases between. CDR3 loop: CASSFFSRVLTPLDVARTDTQYF. The CDR3 DNA is TGTGCCAGCAGTTTTTTTTCTAGGGTATTGACTCCACTGGACGTAGCGCGCACAGATACGCAGTATTTT.

The V call is TRBV2, the J call TRBJ2-2; the D is unclear. The CDR3 loop spans 14 amino acids. Looked up from germline, CDR1 is SNHLY and CDR2 is FYNNEI. Between the trimmed V and J ends, which lost 7 bases and 0 bases, there was a span of 9 bases. CDR3 in amino acids: CASNVLANTGELFF. For the CDR3, the DNA is TGTGCCAGCAACGTCCTAGCGAACACCGGGGAGCTGTTTTTT.

This clonotype was counted ten times or more. This chain connects TRBV6-1 to TRBJ1-1, with 7 bases aligning to TRBD1. This CDR3 region has 16 residues. V lost 6 bases to trimming and J lost 3 bases; unmatched junction nucleotides: 13. CDR1 and CDR2 (germline): MNHNS, SASEGT. As DNA, the CDR3 is TGTGCCAGCAGAACACCGAAAGGGGGCGCATACACTGAAGCTTTCTTT. Amino acid sequence: CASRTPKGGAYTEAFF.

With respect to this clonotype: A much larger clone lies one base from this, so it may be a read error. The chain carries TRBV20-1 and TRBJ2-7; tentative D call: TRBD2 (5 bases). Germline assignment: CDR1 DFQATT and CDR2 SNEGSKA (reference sequence). The CDR3 runs to 14 residues. The V end lost 1 base, the J end lost 11 bases, and 21 bases lay between the germline ends. Here the CDR3 DNA reads TGCAGTGCTAGAGCTAGCCTTAAAAACCTAGGGAAGTACTTC. Amino acid sequence: CSARASLKNLGKYF.

Worth noting for this clonotype: A much bigger clone sits one base away, suggesting this may be a read error. This rearrangement joins TRBV28 to TRBJ2-5, with D tentatively TRBD1 (6 bases). V dropped 6 bases and J dropped 7 bases, with 27 bases sitting between them. Per the germline V gene, CDR1 is MDHEN and CDR2 is SYDVKM. The CDR3 loop spans 17 amino acids. Written as DNA, the CDR3 is TGTGCCAGCAGCCCCCCCTGGCGTACAGGGCAGGTAGGGACCCAGTACTTC. Its translation: CASSPPWRTGQVGTQYF.

Notes on this clonotype: A much larger clone differs by one base, so this may be a read error. CDR3 bases: TGTGCCATCAGTGAAGGGACAGTCGCTACTGAGCAGTTCTTC. This sequence encodes CAISEGTVATEQFF. The chain has TRBV10-3 and TRBJ2-1, with 7 bases matching TRBD1. CDR1 ENHRY and CDR2 SYGVKD come from the germline V gene. The CDR3 length is 14 residues. The trim removed 3 bases at V and 9 bases at J, leaving 8 bases unmatched.

Only one count was recorded for this clonotype. A single base separates this from a much larger clone, so it may be a read error. The rearrangement joins TRBV10-3 to TRBJ2-5, with D unclear. Germline-derived CDR1 and CDR2 are ENHRY and SYGVKD. Between the trimmed V and J ends, which lost 2 bases and 9 bases, there was a span of 13 bases. The CDR3 covers 13 residues. The CDR3 region is CAISEPTTQAQYF. The CDR3 DNA sequence: TGTGCCATCAGTGAGCCCACAACGCAGGCCCAGTACTTC.

This clonotype has a handful of counts. V usage is TRBV3-1 and J usage is TRBJ2-1, with D maybe TRBD1 (6 bases). The length of the CDR3 is 14 residues. The germline gives CDR1 LGHDT, CDR2 YNNKEL (reference sequence). Trimming stripped 4 bases from V and 5 bases from J, with 12 bases between. The CDR3 here is CASSLDRKDNEQFF. DNA for the CDR3: TGTGCCAGCAGCCTCGACAGGAAAGACAATGAGCAGTTCTTC.

Points on this clonotype: Sequence at one end of the junction differs from germline and may be a read error. V is TRBV6-6 and J is TRBJ2-3; D perhaps matches TRBD2 (5 bases). The CDR3 has 18 amino acids. Per the germline V gene, CDR1 is MNHNY and CDR2 is SVGAGI (reference sequence). CDR3 DNA sequence: TGTGCCAGCAGTGCAACCCCTAGCTCCGCGGCTAGCACAGATACCCAGTATTTT. Amino acid sequence: CASSATPSSAASTDTQYF.

As to this clonotype: A much larger clone differs by one base, so this may be a read error. The chain combines TRBV20-1 with TRBJ2-1, with 10 positions matching TRBD2. The CDR3 covers 14 residues. Trimming cost V 3 bases and J 9 bases; bases outside gene matches: 8. Germline CDR1 and CDR2: DFQATT and SNEGSKA (reference sequence). The CDR3 DNA is TGCAGTGCTAGGTTTCTAGCGGGAGTAAGTGAGCAGTTCTTC. As protein: CSARFLAGVSEQFF.

This clonotype was counted a few times. The genes are TRBV29-1 and TRBJ2-2; TRBD1 matches at 7 bases. CDR3 length: 16 amino acids. J was trimmed by 5 bases and V by 5 bases; bases with no gene match: 14. Germline lookup yields CDR1 SQVTM and CDR2 ANQGSEA. The CDR3 region is CSVINFLTGPTGELFF. In DNA, the CDR3 is TGCAGCGTTATTAATTTTTTGACAGGGCCAACCGGGGAGCTGTTTTTT.

As for this clonotype: A much larger clone lies a single base off, so this may be a read error. The chain combines TRBV12-3 or TRBV12-4 with TRBJ1-1; unclear D gene. The CDR3 is 14 amino acids. CDR3 in DNA: TGTGCCAGCAGTTTAATGGGGATGAACACTAAAGCTTTCTTT. This gives the protein CASSLMGMNTKAFF.

The rearrangement links TRBV7-2 to TRBJ2-1; D possibly corresponds to TRBD2 (6 bases). This CDR3 spans 14 amino acids. Trimming removed 5 bases at V and 9 bases at J, with 17 bases between. Germline CDR1 SGHTA, CDR2 FQGNSA. Here the CDR3 DNA reads TGTGCCAGCAGCCCGACGCGGGGATTCCTTGAGCAGTTCTTC. This encodes CASSPTRGFLEQFF.

In this sample, this clonotype turned up many times. The chain carries TRBV7-2 and TRBJ2-3; D not certain. The V end was cut by 5 bases, the J end by 6 bases, with 21 bases between. CDR3 length: 16 residues. In germline, CDR1 is SGHTA, CDR2 FQGNSA. In DNA, the CDR3 is TGTGCCAGCAGCCCTGCTTATAGCCACGTCGAGGATACGCAGTATTTT. Protein product: CASSPAYSHVEDTQYF.

This clonotype has at least ten counts. The V and J genes are TRBV6-1 and TRBJ1-5, with unresolved D. Trimming pared 4 bases from V and 1 base from J, leaving 11 bases between. This CDR3 has 15 amino acids. From germline, CDR1 is MNHNS and CDR2 SASEGT. The CDR3 coding sequence is TGTGCCAGCAGTGCCCCAAGAAGGAGCAATCAGCCCCAGCATTTT. Protein: CASSAPRRSNQPQHF.

The chain recombines TRBV7-2 with TRBJ2-3; TRBD2 aligns across 10 bases. The CDR3 totals 15 residues. Germline V gene lookup returns CDR1 SGHTA and CDR2 FQGNSA. Losses at the gene ends were 5 bases for V and 6 bases for J; bases not matched to a gene: 8. Written as DNA, the CDR3 is TGTGCCAGCAGCCAGCTAGCGGGGGCCCGGGATACGCAGTATTTT. This translates into CASSQLAGARDTQYF. The full variable domain, completed using reference TRBV7-2 and TRBJ2-3, is GAGVSQSPSNKVTEKGKDVELRCDPISGHTALYWYRQSLGQGLEFLIYFQGNSAPDKSGLPSDRFSAERTGGSVSTLTIQRTQQEDSAVYLCASSQLAGARDTQYFGPGTRLTVL.

The table lists this clonotype with a few counts. The chain links TRBV5-4 to TRBJ2-3, with D unclear. This CDR3 contains 15 residues. The ends were cut back, 4 bases at V and 0 bases at J, with 12 bases in the middle. CDR1 is SGHNT and CDR2 is YYREEE in the germline V gene (reference sequence). CDR3 nucleotides: TGTGCCAGCAGCCCAGGTAGTCCAAGCACAGATACGCAGTATTTT. This translates into CASSPGSPSTDTQYF.

This clonotype was seen once. A much larger clone lies a single base off, so this may be a read error. The CDR3 sequence is CASSSHRVISYEQYF. The CDR3 coding sequence is TGTGCCAGCAGTTCCCACAGGGTAATCTCCTACGAGCAGTACTTC. The chain employs TRBV28 and TRBJ2-7; a weak D match, TRBD1 (6 bases). The length of the CDR3 is 15 residues. Germline V lookup: CDR1 MDHEN, CDR2 SYDVKM. Trimming took off 4 bases at V and 0 bases at J, with 13 bases between the two ends.

This clonotype was detected many times. The chain carries TRBV28 and TRBJ1-5, with TRBD1 identical over 10 bases. The germline gives CDR1 MDHEN, CDR2 SYDVKM. The CDR3 contains 15 residues. The J segment lost 5 bases and the V segment lost 5 bases, leaving 6 bases of the junction unmatched. CDR3 nucleotides: TGTGCCAGCAGTCCGCCCGGACAGGGGGATCAGCCCCAGCATTTT. Translated: CASSPPGQGDQPQHF.

This clonotype showed up just a few times. CDR3 DNA sequence: TGTGCCAGTAGTATACTATCGGGACATCTCCAAGAGACCCAGTACTTC. It specifies CASSILSGHLQETQYF. The V gene is TRBV19, the J gene TRBJ2-5, with D possibly TRBD1 on 6 matching bases. Germline CDR1 reads LNHDA; CDR2 reads SQIVND (reference sequence). CDR3 length: 16 amino acids. V was cut by 2 bases and J by 1 base, with 14 bases left in between.

This clonotype was seen a few times. The chain is built from TRBV2 and TRBJ2-1; D gene ambiguous. From germline, CDR1 is SNHLY and CDR2 FYNNEI. Deletions cut 7 bases from V and 4 bases from J, with 11 bases between. The CDR3 is 13 residues long. CDR3 amino acids: CASTGRRYNEQFF. CDR3 DNA: TGTGCCAGCACGGGCAGAAGATACAATGAGCAGTTCTTC.

Notes on this clonotype: A much larger clone lies a single base off, so this may be a read error. CDR3 DNA: TGTGCCAGCAGGACAACCCCTGCCTCAAGTGAGCAGAACTTC. This encodes CASRTTPASSEQNF. The chain carries TRBV28 and TRBJ2-7; D gene ambiguous. This CDR3 has 14 amino acids. Per the germline V gene, CDR1 is MDHEN and CDR2 is SYDVKM. The full variable domain, completed using reference TRBV28 and TRBJ2-7, is DVKVTQSSRYLVKRTGEKVFLECVQDMDHENMFWYRQDPGLGLRLIYFSYDVKMKEKGDIPEGYSVSREKKERFSLILESASTNQTSMYLCASRTTPASSEQNFGPGTRLTVT.

Ten or more counts support this clonotype. The V and J genes are TRBV28 and TRBJ1-6; D is unclear. Germline values: CDR1 MDHEN, CDR2 SYDVKM. This CDR3 contains 13 residues. Trimming left V 8 bases short and J 8 bases short, with 13 bases between. CDR3 in amino acids: CASADHSDSPLHF. The CDR3 DNA reads as TGTGCCAGCGCCGACCATTCCGATTCACCCCTCCACTTT.

Regarding this clonotype: One junction end does not reproduce the germline sequence, and a read error may be involved. This chain connects TRBV28 to TRBJ2-4, with D possibly matching TRBD1 (5 bases). Germline lookup yields CDR1 MDHEN and CDR2 SYDVKM. The CDR3 length is 16 residues. The CDR3 protein is CASSLSSGIAGNIKYF. The CDR3 DNA reads as TGTGCCAGCAGTTTGTCCTCAGGGATTGCCGGAAACATTAAGTACTTC.

This clonotype was observed a handful of times. This chain uses TRBV29-1 with TRBJ1-1; weak D call: TRBD1 (6 bases). Trimming removed 4 bases from V and 5 bases from J, with 17 bases in between. Germline V lookup: CDR1 SQVTM, CDR2 ANQGSEA. This CDR3 contains 14 residues. In DNA form, the CDR3 reads TGCAGCGTTGTCGGTACAGGGCGGCGGACTGAAGCTTTCTTT. Its translation is CSVVGTGRRTEAFF.

This clonotype was observed once. A single base separates this from a much larger clone, so it may be a read error. V gene TRBV20-1 combines with J gene TRBJ1-6, with D possibly TRBD1 on 6 matching bases. The germline V gene has CDR1 DFQATT and CDR2 SNEGSKA (reference sequence). The CDR3 contains 17 residues. The CDR3 spells CSAGPFQGTTYNSPLNF. In nucleotides, the CDR3 is TGCAGTGCTGGCCCCTTCCAGGGGACCACCTATAATTCACCCCTCAACTTT.

This clonotype has a single count. V is TRBV5-1 and J is TRBJ2-5; D gene ambiguous. CDR1 is SGHRS and CDR2 is YFSETQ in the germline V gene. The CDR3 runs to 14 residues. The V and J ends lost 0 bases and 1 base respectively, with 7 bases between them. The CDR3, as DNA: TGCGCCAGCAGCTTGGTTGCAGCCCAAGAGACCCAGTACTTC. The encoded protein is CASSLVAAQETQYF.

In regard to this clonotype: This may come from a read error, since a much larger clone is one base off. The genes are TRBV28 and TRBJ2-1, with D unresolved. Germline CDR1 and CDR2: MDHEN and SYDVKM. The CDR3 runs 12 residues. The germline V and J ends were trimmed by 10 bases and 12 bases, with 19 bases remaining between them. CDR3 sequence reads: CATLGPRFVQFF. In nucleotides, the CDR3 is TGTGCCACTTTGGGTCCTCGCTTTGTGCAGTTCTTC. Variable domain in full (rest from reference TRBV28 and TRBJ2-1): DVKVTQSSRYLVKRTGEKVFLECVQDMDHENMFWYRQDPGLGLRLIYFSYDVKMKEKGDIPEGYSVSREKKERFSLILESASTNQTSMYLCATLGPRFVQFFGPGTRLTVL.

This clonotype has a handful of counts. The chain recombines TRBV5-4 with TRBJ2-7; TRBD2 aligns across 7 bases. CDR3 length: 16 amino acids. Germline CDR1 and CDR2: SGHNT and YYREEE (reference sequence). Losses at the gene ends were 4 bases for V and 0 bases for J; bases not matched to a gene: 10. CDR3 in DNA: TGTGCCAGCAGCGGACGATTAAGCGGGAACTCCTACGAGCAGTACTTC. Protein product: CASSGRLSGNSYEQYF.

Here the CDR3 reads CASSQKGAMGNTEAFF. The DNA of the CDR3 is TGTGCCAGCTCACAGAAAGGGGCTATGGGAAACACTGAAGCTTTCTTT. The chain employs TRBV18 and TRBJ1-1; possibly TRBD1 for D (5 bases). The CDR3 extends over 16 amino acids. The V end was cut by 4 bases, the J end by 2 bases, with 17 bases between. The germline V gene has CDR1 KGHSH and CDR2 LQKENI.

On this clonotype itself: A much more abundant neighbour one base away suggests this may be a read error. The chain uses TRBV4-1 and TRBJ1-5; D is undetermined. Germline CDR1 is MGHRA and CDR2 is YSYEKL. There are 15 residues in the CDR3. CDR3 residues: CARSQDRSVGQPQHF. The CDR3 DNA follows: TGCGCCAGAAGCCAAGATCGGTCTGTGGGGCAGCCCCAGCATTTT.